Listed here is a single TCR beta chain. The target antigen is unknown. The sample is drawn from a study of cytomegalovirus exposure and HLA in healthy donors. The germline V gene encodes CDR1 MGHDK and CDR2 SYGVNS. Trimming cost V 3 bases and J 8 bases; bases outside gene matches: 17. This CDR3 spans 18 amino acids. PCR primers comprised 60 Vbeta and 13 Jbeta primers. Method: immunoSEQ multiplex PCR; TCRdb's copy keeps in-frame clones and lacks some. The top ten hold over 1.5% of the sample, which has more than 100,000 clones, 70% to 90% seen once. Each donor was healthy, and each was a bone marrow donor. Overall study findings and caveats: HLA alleles showed associations with about 17,000 TCR beta sequences in a later analysis, at a 0.05 false discovery rate.

This TCR was sampled from a man between 40 and 49 years old in good health and CMV-seronegative. Material: PBMCs. V is TRBV25-1 and J is TRBJ2-1, with 9 bases lining up with TRBD2. In DNA, the CDR3 is TGTGCCAGCAGTGAGGGGGGGGATCGGGCTAGCGGGATATATGAGCAGTTCTTC. Its protein product is CASSEGGDRASGIYEQFF.